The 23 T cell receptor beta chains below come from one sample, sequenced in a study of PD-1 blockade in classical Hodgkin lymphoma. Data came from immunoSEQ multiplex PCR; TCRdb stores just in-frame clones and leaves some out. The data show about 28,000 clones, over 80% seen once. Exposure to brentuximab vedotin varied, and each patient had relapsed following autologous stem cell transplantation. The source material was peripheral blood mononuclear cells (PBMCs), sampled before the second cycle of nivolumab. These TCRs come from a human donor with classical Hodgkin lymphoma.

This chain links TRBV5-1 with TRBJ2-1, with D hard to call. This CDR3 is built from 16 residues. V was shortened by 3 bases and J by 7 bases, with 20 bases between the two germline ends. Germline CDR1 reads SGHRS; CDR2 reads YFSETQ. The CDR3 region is CASSYTGPNLWNEQFF. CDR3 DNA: TGCGCCAGCAGCTACACCGGGCCAAACCTTTGGAATGAGCAGTTCTTC.

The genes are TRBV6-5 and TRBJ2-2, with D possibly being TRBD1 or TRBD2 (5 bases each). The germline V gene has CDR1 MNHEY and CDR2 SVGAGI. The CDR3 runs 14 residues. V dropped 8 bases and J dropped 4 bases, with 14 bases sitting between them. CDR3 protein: CASLDGTGTGELFF. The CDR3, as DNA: TGTGCCAGCCTGGACGGGACGGGCACCGGGGAGCTGTTTTTT.

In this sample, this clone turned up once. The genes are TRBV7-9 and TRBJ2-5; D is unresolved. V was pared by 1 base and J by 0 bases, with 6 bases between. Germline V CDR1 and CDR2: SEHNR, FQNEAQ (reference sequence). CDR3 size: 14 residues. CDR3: CASSLGLDQETQYF. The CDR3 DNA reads TGTGCCAGCAGCTTAGGTTTGGACCAAGAGACCCAGTACTTC.

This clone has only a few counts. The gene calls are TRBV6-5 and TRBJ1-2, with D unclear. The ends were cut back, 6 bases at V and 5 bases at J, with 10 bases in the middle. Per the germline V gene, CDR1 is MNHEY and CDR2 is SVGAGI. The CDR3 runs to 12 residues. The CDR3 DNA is TGTGCCAGCAGCCAGATGGGGTATGGCTACACCTTC. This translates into CASSQMGYGYTF.

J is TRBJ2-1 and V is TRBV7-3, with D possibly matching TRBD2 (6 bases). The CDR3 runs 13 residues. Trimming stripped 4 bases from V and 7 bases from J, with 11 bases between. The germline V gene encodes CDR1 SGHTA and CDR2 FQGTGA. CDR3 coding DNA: TGTGCCAGCAGCTACGGAGGGCCTAATGAGCAGTTCTTC. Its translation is CASSYGGPNEQFF. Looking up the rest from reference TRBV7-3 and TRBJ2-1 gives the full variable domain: GAGVSQTPSNKVTEKGKYVELRCDPISGHTALYWYRQSLGQGPEFLIYFQGTGAADDSGLPNDRFFAVRPEGSVSTLKIQRTERGDSAVYLCASSYGGPNEQFFGPGTRLTVL.

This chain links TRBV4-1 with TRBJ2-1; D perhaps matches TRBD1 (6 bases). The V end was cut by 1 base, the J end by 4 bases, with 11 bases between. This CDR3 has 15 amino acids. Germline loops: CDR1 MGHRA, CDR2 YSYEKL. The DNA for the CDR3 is TGCGCCAGCAGCCAAGTTTCCAGGGGATACAATGAGCAGTTCTTC. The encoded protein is CASSQVSRGYNEQFF.

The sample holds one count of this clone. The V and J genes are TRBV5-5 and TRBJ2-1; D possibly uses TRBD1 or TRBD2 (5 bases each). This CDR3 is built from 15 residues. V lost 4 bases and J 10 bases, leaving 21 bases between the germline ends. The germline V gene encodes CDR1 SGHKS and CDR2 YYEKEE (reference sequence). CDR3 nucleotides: TGTGCCAGCAGCCAAGAGCTCTCGCCCTGGGGGGAGCAGTTCTTC. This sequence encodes CASSQELSPWGEQFF.

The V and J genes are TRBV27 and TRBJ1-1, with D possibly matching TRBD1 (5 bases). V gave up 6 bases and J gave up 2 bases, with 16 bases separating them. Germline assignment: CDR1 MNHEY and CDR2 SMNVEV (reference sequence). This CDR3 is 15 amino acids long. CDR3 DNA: TGTGCCAGCAGCGCCTCAGGGAAGGTAAACACTGAAGCTTTCTTT. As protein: CASSASGKVNTEAFF.

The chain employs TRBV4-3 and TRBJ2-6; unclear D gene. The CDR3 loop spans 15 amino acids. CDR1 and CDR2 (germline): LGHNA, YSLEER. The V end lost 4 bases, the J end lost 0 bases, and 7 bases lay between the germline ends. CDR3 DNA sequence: TGCGCCAGCAGCCCAGAGGCCTCTGGGGCCAACGTCCTGACTTTC. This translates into CASSPEASGANVLTF.

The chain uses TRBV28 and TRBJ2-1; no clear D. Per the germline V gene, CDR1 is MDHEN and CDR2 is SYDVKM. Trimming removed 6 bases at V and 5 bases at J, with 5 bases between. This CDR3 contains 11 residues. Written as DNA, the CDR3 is TGTGCCAGCAGAATCCACAATGAGCAGTTCTTC. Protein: CASRIHNEQFF.

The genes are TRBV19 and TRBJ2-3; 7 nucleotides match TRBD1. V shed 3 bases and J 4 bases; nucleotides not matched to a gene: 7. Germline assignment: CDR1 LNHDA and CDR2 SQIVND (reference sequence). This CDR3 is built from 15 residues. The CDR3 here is CASSILTGIADTQYF. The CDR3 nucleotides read TGTGCCAGTAGTATCCTGACAGGGATCGCAGATACGCAGTATTTT.

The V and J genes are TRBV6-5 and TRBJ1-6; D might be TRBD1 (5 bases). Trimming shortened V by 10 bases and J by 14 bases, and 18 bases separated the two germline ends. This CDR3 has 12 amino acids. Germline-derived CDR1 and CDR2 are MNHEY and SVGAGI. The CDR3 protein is CATREPHSSLHF. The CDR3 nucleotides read TGTGCCACCAGGGAACCTCATTCGTCCCTCCACTTT.

The CDR3, as DNA: TGTGCCAGCAGCCCCAGCGGGGTGGGGGGGGAGCAGTACGTC. Translated: CASSPSGVGGEQYV. This chain connects TRBV7-2 to TRBJ2-7; 7 positions agree with TRBD2. Unmatched junction bases numbered 11, after V lost 5 bases and J lost 7 bases. Germline values: CDR1 SGHTA, CDR2 FQGNSA. The CDR3 is 14 residues long.

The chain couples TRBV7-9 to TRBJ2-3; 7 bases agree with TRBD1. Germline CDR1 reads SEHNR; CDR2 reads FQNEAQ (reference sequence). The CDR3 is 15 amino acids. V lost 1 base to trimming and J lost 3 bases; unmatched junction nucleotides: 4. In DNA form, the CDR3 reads TGTGCCAGCAGCTTAGGACAGGGTGGGACAGATACGCAGTATTTT. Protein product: CASSLGQGGTDTQYF. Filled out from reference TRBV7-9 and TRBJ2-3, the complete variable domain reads DTGVSQNPRHKITKRGQNVTFRCDPISEHNRLYWYRQTLGQGPEFLTYFQNEAQLEKSRLLSDRFSAERPKGSFSTLEIQRTEQGDSAMYLCASSLGQGGTDTQYFGPGTRLTVL.

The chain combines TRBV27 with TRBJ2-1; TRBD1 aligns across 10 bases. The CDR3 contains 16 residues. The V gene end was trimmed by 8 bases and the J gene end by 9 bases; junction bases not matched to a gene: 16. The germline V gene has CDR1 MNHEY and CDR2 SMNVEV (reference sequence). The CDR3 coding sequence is TGTGCCAGCGGAAGACAGGGGGCGACCGAGAAGGGTGAGCAGTTCTTC. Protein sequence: CASGRQGATEKGEQFF.

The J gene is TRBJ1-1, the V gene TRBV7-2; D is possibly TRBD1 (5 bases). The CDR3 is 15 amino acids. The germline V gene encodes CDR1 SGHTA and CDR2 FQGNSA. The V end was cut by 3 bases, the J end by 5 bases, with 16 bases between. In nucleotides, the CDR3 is TGTGCCAGCAGCTTCCCGGGAGGGGTTGGGACTGAAGCTTTCTTT. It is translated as CASSFPGGVGTEAFF.

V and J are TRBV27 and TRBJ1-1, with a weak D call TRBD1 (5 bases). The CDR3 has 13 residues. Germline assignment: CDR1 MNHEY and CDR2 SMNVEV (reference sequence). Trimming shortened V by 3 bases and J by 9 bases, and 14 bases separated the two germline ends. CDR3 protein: CASSFVQGHQAFF. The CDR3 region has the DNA TGTGCCAGCAGTTTCGTCCAGGGCCACCAAGCTTTCTTT.

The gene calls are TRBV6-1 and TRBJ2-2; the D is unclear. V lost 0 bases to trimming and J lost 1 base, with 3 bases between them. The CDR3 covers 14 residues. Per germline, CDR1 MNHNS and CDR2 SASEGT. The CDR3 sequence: CASSEARNTGELFF. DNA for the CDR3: TGTGCCAGCAGTGAAGCTCGGAACACCGGGGAGCTGTTTTTT.

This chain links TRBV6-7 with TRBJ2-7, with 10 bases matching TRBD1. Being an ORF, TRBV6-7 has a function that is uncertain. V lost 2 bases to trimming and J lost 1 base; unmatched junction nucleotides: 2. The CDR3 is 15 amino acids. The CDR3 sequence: CASSYRDRGSYEQYF. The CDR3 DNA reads TGTGCCAGCAGTTACAGGGACAGGGGATCCTACGAGCAGTACTTC.

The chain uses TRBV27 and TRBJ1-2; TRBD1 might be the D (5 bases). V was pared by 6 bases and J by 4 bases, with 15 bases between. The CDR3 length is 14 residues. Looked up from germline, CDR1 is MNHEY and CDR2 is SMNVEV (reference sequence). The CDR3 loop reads CASRISGDLYGYTF. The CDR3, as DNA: TGTGCCAGCAGAATAAGTGGGGACCTCTATGGCTACACCTTC.

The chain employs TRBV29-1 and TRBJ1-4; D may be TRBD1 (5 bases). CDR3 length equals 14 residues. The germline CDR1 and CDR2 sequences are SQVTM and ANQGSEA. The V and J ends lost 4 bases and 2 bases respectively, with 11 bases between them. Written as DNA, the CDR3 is TGCAGCGTTGCCGGGACTCGCACTAATGAAAAACTGTTTTTT. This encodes CSVAGTRTNEKLFF.

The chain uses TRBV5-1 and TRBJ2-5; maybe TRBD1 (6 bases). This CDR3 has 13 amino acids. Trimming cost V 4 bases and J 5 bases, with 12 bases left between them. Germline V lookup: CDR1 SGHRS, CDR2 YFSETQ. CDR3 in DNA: TGCGCCAGCAGCGTGGGACACCGGGAGACCCAGTACTTC. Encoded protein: CASSVGHRETQYF. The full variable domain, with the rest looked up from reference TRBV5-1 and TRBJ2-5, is KAGVTQTPRYLIKTRGQQVTLSCSPISGHRSVSWYQQTPGQGLQFLFEYFSETQRNKGNFPGRFSGRQFSNSRSEMNVSTLELGDSALYLCASSVGHRETQYFGPGTRLLVL.

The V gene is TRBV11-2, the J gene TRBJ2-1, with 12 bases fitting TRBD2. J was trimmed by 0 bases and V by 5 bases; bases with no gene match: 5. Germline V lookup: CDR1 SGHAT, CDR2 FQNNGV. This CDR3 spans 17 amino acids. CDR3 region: CASSLGTSGPSYNEQFF. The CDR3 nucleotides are TGTGCCAGCAGCCTCGGGACTAGCGGGCCCTCCTACAATGAGCAGTTCTTC.